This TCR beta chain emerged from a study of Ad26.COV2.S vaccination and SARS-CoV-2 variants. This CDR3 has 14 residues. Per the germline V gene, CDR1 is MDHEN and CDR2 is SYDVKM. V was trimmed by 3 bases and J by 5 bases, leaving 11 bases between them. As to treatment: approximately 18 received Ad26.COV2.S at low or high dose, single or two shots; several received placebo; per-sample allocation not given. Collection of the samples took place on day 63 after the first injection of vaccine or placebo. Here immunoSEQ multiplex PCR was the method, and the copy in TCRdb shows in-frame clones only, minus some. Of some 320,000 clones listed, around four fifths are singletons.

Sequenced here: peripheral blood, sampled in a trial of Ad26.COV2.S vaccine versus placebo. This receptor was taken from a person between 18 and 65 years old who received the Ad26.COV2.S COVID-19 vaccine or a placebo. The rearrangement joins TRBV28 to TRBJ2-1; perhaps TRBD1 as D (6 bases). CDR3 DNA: TGTGCCAGCAGTTTGGCAGGGGCGGACAATGAGCAGTTCTTC. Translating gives CASSLAGADNEQFF.